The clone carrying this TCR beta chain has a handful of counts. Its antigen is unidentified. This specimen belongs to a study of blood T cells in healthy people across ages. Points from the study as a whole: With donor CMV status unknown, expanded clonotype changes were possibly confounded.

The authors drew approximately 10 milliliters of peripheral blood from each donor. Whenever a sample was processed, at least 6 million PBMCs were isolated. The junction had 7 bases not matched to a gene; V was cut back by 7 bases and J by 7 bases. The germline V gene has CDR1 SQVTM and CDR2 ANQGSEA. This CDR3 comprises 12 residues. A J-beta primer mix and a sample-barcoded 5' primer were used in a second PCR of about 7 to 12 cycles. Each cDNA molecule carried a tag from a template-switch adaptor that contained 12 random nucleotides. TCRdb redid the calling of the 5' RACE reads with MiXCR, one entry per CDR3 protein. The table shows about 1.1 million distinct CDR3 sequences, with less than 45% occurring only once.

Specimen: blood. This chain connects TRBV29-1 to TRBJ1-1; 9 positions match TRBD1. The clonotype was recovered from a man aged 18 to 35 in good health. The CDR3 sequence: CSAGTGGNEAFF. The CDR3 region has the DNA TGCAGCGCAGGAACAGGGGGCAATGAAGCTTTCTTT.